This T cell receptor beta chain was sequenced in a study of vaccination effects on CD4 cells after COVID-19. Study-level findings and limits: Missing from the study were early post-infection timepoints, and its convalescent patients were few.

In the ViraFEST assay, antigen-specific CD4+ clonotypes were identified by expansion after peptide-pool stimulation. The culture ran for 10 days, and then CD4+ T cells were isolated. Participants were vaccinated with two doses of either the BNT162b2 or mRNA-1273 vaccine. As concerns this clone: Its antigen is still unknown.

Here immunoSEQ multiplex PCR was the method, and the copy in TCRdb shows in-frame clones only, minus some. Among more than 50,000 clones listed, roughly 76% were seen once. The V gene's germline CDR1 is MNHEY and CDR2 SVGAGI. V was pared by 6 bases and J by 1 base, with 9 bases between. The length of the CDR3 is 13 residues. This specimen consisted of CD4+ T cells from PBMCs cultured with HCoV-OC43 spike peptides, obtained after COVID-19 vaccination. The subset was: HCoV-OC43 spike overlapping peptide pool stimulation. The rearrangement joins TRBV6-5 to TRBJ1-2, with a tentative D call TRBD1 (5 bases). This receptor was taken from a human donor who received a COVID-19 vaccine. The CDR3 loop reads CASRLDNNYGYTF. The CDR3 coding sequence is TGTGCCAGCAGACTGGACAATAACTATGGCTACACCTTC.